This record covers a single TCR beta chain. In the original processing: Estimated nucleated cell counts came from reference gene primer amplification. Profiled with immunoSEQ multiplex PCR; TCRdb holds only in-frame clones, not every one. V and J calls and clone size are given by that table; D and trimming were obtained from the DNA. The data hold roughly 150,000 clones, with around 88% observed a single time. The source of the sample is a study of blood T cell repertoires in COVID-19. Deletions cut 5 bases from V and 4 bases from J, with 20 bases between. The CDR3 has 16 residues. Per germline, CDR1 SNHLY and CDR2 FYNNEI.

The V gene is TRBV2, the J gene TRBJ2-5; D may be TRBD1 (6 bases). What was sequenced was peripheral blood. The sequence derives from a human donor in a cohort sampled during active COVID-19. The CDR3 coding sequence is TGTGCCAGCAGTCTATCGGCTCAGGGGACCGGAGAGACCCAGTACTTC. As protein: CASSLSAQGTGETQYF. Full variable domain (remainder filled in from reference TRBV2 and TRBJ2-5): EPEVTQTPSHQVTQMGQEVILRCVPISNHLYFYWYRQILGQKVEFLVSFYNNEISEKSEIFDDQFSVERPDGSNFTLKIRSTKLEDSAMYFCASSLSAQGTGETQYFGPGTRLLVL.